The T cell receptor beta chain under discussion was sequenced for a study of blood T cell repertoires in COVID-19. Background on the study: Sites in the United States, Italy and Spain provided acute and convalescent COVID-19 samples. The cDNA or gDNA used as material had been derived from T cells, B-cell-depleted T cells, or PBMCs.

Authors' data handling: Quantification of nucleated cells was approximated via reference gene primer amplification. Data came from immunoSEQ multiplex PCR; TCRdb stores just in-frame clones and leaves some out. V and J calls and clone size are given by that table; D and trimming were obtained from the DNA. The table has about 210,000 clones, 65% to 85% seen once. V shed 8 bases and J shed 3 bases, with 20 bases lying between them. This CDR3 has 15 amino acids. Germline CDR1 and CDR2: MNHEY and SVGAGI. This clone has only one observation. The chain uses TRBV6-5 and TRBJ2-7, with a possible D match to TRBD1 (5 bases). This clonotype originated in a man aged 25-45 years with acute COVID-19. The specimen sequenced was PBMCs or T cells enriched from blood (not recorded which). The DNA for the CDR3 is TGTGCCAGCGTAAGAGCGACAGACGTTAACTACGAGCAGTACTTC. This encodes CASVRATDVNYEQYF.